Listed here are 28 T cell receptor beta chains from one sample, sequenced in a study of neurological immune-mediated disorders (dated by TCRdb to between 2019 and 2020). The library was generated by 5' RACE. These reads were obtained on an Illumina HiSeq 2500. TCRdb reprocessing: public reads trimmed at Q25 with fastp, clones called with MiXCR, in-frame beta chains kept. Entries that share a CDR3 protein sequence are merged under the most common genes and DNA. The sample has tens of thousands of distinct CDR3 sequences on record, roughly 10% of them singletons. The ten top clones hold about 1.5% of the sample. The sample's time point label, decoded: longitudinal time-point 1 (baseline). The sequenced sample consisted of PBMCs. These receptors were collected from a woman aged 40 to 50 in good health.

On this clonotype: Relative to the germline gene, one junction end is altered; a read error may explain this. The chain uses TRBV6-5 and TRBJ1-3; D unclear. Germline V gene sequence: CDR1 MNHEY, CDR2 SVGAGI. The CDR3 covers 15 residues. CDR3 loop: CGSSYRSTGGNTIYF. CDR3 DNA sequence: TGTGGCAGCAGCTATCGAAGCACGGGAGGAAACACCATATATTTT.

This clonotype was detected only a few times. The chain links TRBV7-2 to TRBJ2-5, with 7 bases identical to TRBD2. The CDR3 contains 13 residues. The V gene end was trimmed by 8 bases and the J gene end by 5 bases; junction bases not matched to a gene: 8. CDR1 SGHTA and CDR2 FQGNSA come from the germline V gene. The CDR3 reads CASAGTNRETQYF. The CDR3 region has the DNA TGTGCCAGCGCGGGGACTAACCGGGAGACCCAGTACTTC.

There are many counts of this clonotype. The chain uses TRBV29-1 and TRBJ1-5; D gene ambiguous. The ends were cut back, 2 bases at V and 0 bases at J, with 5 bases in the middle. CDR3 length equals 13 residues. Germline CDR1 is SQVTM and CDR2 is ANQGSEA. As DNA, the CDR3 is TGCAGCGTTGAAACAGATAGCAATCAGCCCCAGCATTTT. Protein sequence: CSVETDSNQPQHF.

This clonotype has ten or more counts. The J gene is TRBJ2-7, the V gene TRBV29-1; 8 bases line up with TRBD2. CDR1 is SQVTM and CDR2 is ANQGSEA in the germline V gene. The ends lost 4 bases at V and 0 bases at J; junction bases unmatched: 2. This CDR3 spans 13 amino acids. CDR3 nucleotide sequence: TGCAGCGTTGTTCTAGCGGGCTCCTACGAGCAGTACTTC. Amino acids: CSVVLAGSYEQYF.

This clonotype was recorded many times. V and J are TRBV15 and TRBJ1-4, with 7 bases lining up with TRBD1. V shed 1 base, J shed 7 bases, and the junction held 9 bases outside the gene matches. Germline V gene lookup returns CDR1 LNHNV and CDR2 YYDKDF (reference sequence). This CDR3 has 16 amino acids. CDR3 in amino acids: CATSRGGTASGEKLFF. The DNA for the CDR3 is TGTGCCACCAGCAGAGGTGGGACAGCCAGCGGTGAAAAACTGTTTTTT.

The sample holds many counts of this clonotype. This sequence joins TRBV20-1 and TRBJ1-2, with a tentative D call TRBD1 (6 bases). The germline V and J ends were trimmed by 0 bases and 4 bases, with 9 bases remaining between them. Germline V gene sequence: CDR1 DFQATT, CDR2 SNEGSKA (reference sequence). This CDR3 has 13 residues. The CDR3 DNA is TGCAGTGCTAGAGAACAGGGCGGCTATGGCTACACCTTC. Amino acids: CSAREQGGYGYTF.

This clonotype was recorded at least ten times. This chain joins TRBV24-1 and TRBJ1-1; 7 bases match TRBD1. CDR1 and CDR2 (germline): KGHDR, SFDVKD. The CDR3 length is 14 residues. The V segment lost 7 bases and the J segment 1 base; nucleotides outside the gene matches: 5. Here the CDR3 reads CATRDRFRNTEAFF. The CDR3 region has the DNA TGTGCCACCAGGGACAGGTTCCGGAACACTGAAGCTTTCTTT.

This clonotype appeared many times. The chain employs TRBV6-2 or TRBV6-3 and TRBJ1-2; tentatively, D is TRBD1 (5 bases). CDR3 size: 14 residues. Germline V gene lookup returns CDR1 MNHEY and CDR2 SVGEGT. The V gene lost 0 bases and the J gene lost 2 bases, with 7 bases spanning the gap. CDR3 region: CASSYSAGNYGYTF. DNA for the CDR3: TGTGCCAGCAGTTACTCAGCAGGGAACTATGGCTACACCTTC.

At least ten counts were recorded for this clonotype. V and J are TRBV7-9 and TRBJ1-3; D is ambiguous. From germline, CDR1 is SEHNR and CDR2 FQNEAQ (reference sequence). The CDR3 sequence is 13 residues long. Trimming pared 3 bases from V and 1 base from J, leaving 4 bases between. The DNA for the CDR3 is TGTGCCAGCAGCTTTTTTTCTGGAAACACCATATATTTT. Protein: CASSFFSGNTIYF.

There are many counts of this clonotype. Mismatch with germline at one junction end may stem from a read error. The J gene is TRBJ1-4, the V gene TRBV16; D remains unclear. This CDR3 is built from 14 residues. The germline V gene encodes CDR1 KGHSY and CDR2 FQNENV. CDR3 coding DNA: TGTGCCAGCAGCCAAATCTCTCAAAATGGAAAACTGTTTTTT. Encoded protein: CASSQISQNGKLFF. Combining the CDR3 with reference TRBV16 and TRBJ1-4 gives the whole variable domain GEEVAQTPKHLVRGEGQKAKLYCAPIKGHSYVFWYQQVLKNEFKFLISFQNENVFDETGMPKERFSAKCLPNSPCSLEIQATKLEDSAVYFCASSQISQNGKLFFGSGTQLSVL.

This clonotype was recorded at least ten times. The chain employs TRBV4-3 and TRBJ1-4; D might be TRBD1 (5 bases). The CDR3 sequence is 19 residues long. V lost 4 bases to trimming and J lost 3 bases, with 24 bases between them. CDR1 is LGHNA and CDR2 is YSLEER in the germline V gene. This CDR3 is CASSRFSGRPPIPNEKLFF. The CDR3 coding sequence is TGCGCCAGCAGCCGCTTCTCGGGACGGCCACCTATTCCTAATGAAAAACTGTTTTTT.

A note on this clonotype: Its ends do not fully match the called genes, so a read error is possible. This rearrangement joins TRBV7-2 to TRBJ1-6; D might be TRBD1 (6 bases). Germline V gene data show CDR1 as SGHTA and CDR2 as FQGNSA. The CDR3 runs 15 residues. For the CDR3, the DNA is TGTGCCATCAGCTCCTCCGGACAGCCAAATTCATCCCTCCACTTT. Translating gives CAISSSGQPNSSLHF. Using reference TRBV7-2 and TRBJ1-6 for the parts outside the CDR3, the full variable domain is GAGVSQSPSNKVTEKGKDVELRCDPISGHTALYWYRQSLGQGLEFLIYFQGNSAPDKSGLPSDRFSAERTGGSVSTLTIQRTQQEDSAVYLCAISSSGQPNSSLHFGNGTRLTVT.

This clonotype has ten or more counts. This rearrangement joins TRBV10-3 to TRBJ1-5; TRBD1 matches 9 bases. Germline CDR1 reads ENHRY; CDR2 reads SYGVKD. The CDR3 has 13 residues. V lost 10 bases and J lost 7; bases outside the gene matches: 8. The CDR3: CATQGDRAQPQHF. The CDR3 DNA reads TGTGCCACTCAGGGGGACAGGGCCCAGCCCCAGCATTTT.

This clonotype came up many times. The chain employs TRBV5-1 and TRBJ2-1; the D gene is possibly TRBD1 (5 bases). The V gene's germline CDR1 is SGHRS and CDR2 YFSETQ. V was trimmed by 4 bases and J by 6 bases, leaving 14 bases between them. CDR3 size: 14 residues. CDR3 residues: CASSPGQGGNEQFF. CDR3 bases: TGCGCCAGCAGCCCGGGTCAGGGTGGCAATGAGCAGTTCTTC. The full variable domain, with the rest looked up from reference TRBV5-1 and TRBJ2-1, is KAGVTQTPRYLIKTRGQQVTLSCSPISGHRSVSWYQQTPGQGLQFLFEYFSETQRNKGNFPGRFSGRQFSNSRSEMNVSTLELGDSALYLCASSPGQGGNEQFFGPGTRLTVL.

This clonotype was seen at least ten times. V and J are TRBV6-5 and TRBJ1-1; D possibly corresponds to TRBD1 (5 bases). Germline lookup yields CDR1 MNHEY and CDR2 SVGAGI. The CDR3 length is 14 residues. Trimming stripped 0 bases from V and 7 bases from J, with 12 bases between. CDR3 nucleotides: TGTGCCAGCAGTTACTCCAGGGTAGGAGGTGAAGCTTTCTTT. As protein: CASSYSRVGGEAFF.

This clonotype was counted at least ten times. J is TRBJ1-3 and V is TRBV20-1, with 8 positions matching TRBD1. The CDR3 contains 14 residues. Germline V gene lookup returns CDR1 DFQATT and CDR2 SNEGSKA (reference sequence). The V gene end was trimmed by 5 bases and the J gene end by 0 bases; junction bases not matched to a gene: 3. The CDR3 sequence: CSAPGQGSGNTIYF. The CDR3 DNA reads as TGCAGTGCTCCCGGACAGGGCTCTGGAAACACCATATATTTT.

The DNA for the CDR3 is TGCAGCGTTGAAGGGGCAGGGGCGACCTACGAGCAGTACTTC. This sequence encodes CSVEGAGATYEQYF. The genes are TRBV29-1 and TRBJ2-7; D is perhaps TRBD1 (6 bases). V gave up 1 base and J gave up 2 bases, with 12 bases separating them. This CDR3 is 14 amino acids long. CDR1 is SQVTM, CDR2 ANQGSEA, per germline.

This clonotype appeared many times. V and J are TRBV7-2 and TRBJ2-3, with D uncertain. This CDR3 has 16 residues. Germline V gene data show CDR1 as SGHTA and CDR2 as FQGNSA. V dropped 4 bases and J dropped 0 bases, with 14 bases sitting between them. CDR3 sequence (DNA): TGTGCCAGCAGCTCCGACCCGTTTCCTAGCACAGATACGCAGTATTTT. Its protein is CASSSDPFPSTDTQYF.

The sample holds many counts of this clonotype. The chain is built from TRBV7-2 and TRBJ1-5; D remains unclear. V lost 5 bases and J lost 1, with 15 bases in between. Germline V lookup: CDR1 SGHTA, CDR2 FQGNSA. The CDR3 consists of 16 residues. CDR3 region: CASSPFGEASNQPQHF. The CDR3 region has the DNA TGTGCCAGCAGCCCATTCGGTGAGGCGAGCAATCAGCCCCAGCATTTT.

This clonotype occurred many times. The CDR3 DNA sequence: TGCAGTGCCTCATATCTCTACGACAATGAGCAGTTCTTC. Translated: CSASYLYDNEQFF. V is TRBV20-1 and J is TRBJ2-1; D not certain. The CDR3 sequence is 13 residues long. Germline loops: CDR1 DFQATT, CDR2 SNEGSKA (reference sequence). Trimming cost V 6 bases and J 5 bases, with 14 bases left between them.

A few counts support this clonotype. J is TRBJ1-1 and V is TRBV14, with 8 bases identical to TRBD1. The V gene end was trimmed by 1 base and the J gene end by 0 bases; junction bases not matched to a gene: 16. This CDR3 contains 20 residues. Per the germline V gene, CDR1 is SGHDN and CDR2 is FVKESK. In DNA, the CDR3 is TGTGCCAGCAGCCAAGGTCTCGGACAGGGTAAGGTCGGGGTGAACACTGAAGCTTTCTTT. Amino acid sequence: CASSQGLGQGKVGVNTEAFF. Full variable domain (missing parts from reference TRBV14 and TRBJ1-1): EAGVTQFPSHSVIEKGQTVTLRCDPISGHDNLYWYRRVMGKEIKFLLHFVKESKQDESGMPNNRFLAERTGGTYSTLKVQPAELEDSGVYFCASSQGLGQGKVGVNTEAFFGQGTRLTVV.

This clonotype appeared many times. CDR3 region: CSVRQGGGQYF. Here the CDR3 DNA reads TGCAGCGTGCGACAGGGTGGCGGGCAGTACTTC. This chain joins TRBV29-1 and TRBJ2-7, with 7 bases aligning to TRBD1. The CDR3 runs 11 residues. V lost 6 bases to trimming and J lost 9 bases; unmatched junction nucleotides: 8. Germline CDR1 is SQVTM and CDR2 is ANQGSEA.

The table lists this clonotype with many counts. The genes are TRBV10-3 and TRBJ2-7; TRBD2 agrees at 15 bases. Germline V gene lookup returns CDR1 ENHRY and CDR2 SYGVKD. The CDR3 sequence is 16 residues long. With 6 bases clipped from V and 7 bases from J, the junction kept 10 bases outside the gene matches. As DNA, the CDR3 is TGTGCCATCAGCTTAGGACTAGCGGGAGGGATAAGGGAGCAGTACTTC. It encodes CAISLGLAGGIREQYF.

Many counts were recorded for this clonotype. V and J are TRBV2 and TRBJ1-1, with 10 positions matching TRBD1. This CDR3 is 15 amino acids long. Unmatched junction bases numbered 10, after V lost 6 bases and J lost 6 bases. Germline loops: CDR1 SNHLY, CDR2 FYNNEI. CDR3 nucleotide sequence: TGTGCCAGCAGGCCGGGACAGGGGATTAAGGCTGAAGCTTTCTTT. Protein product: CASRPGQGIKAEAFF.

This clonotype was observed many times. The chain employs TRBV7-9 and TRBJ1-2; D may be TRBD1 (6 bases). V dropped 5 bases and J dropped 5 bases, with 12 bases sitting between them. Per the germline V gene, CDR1 is SEHNR and CDR2 is FQNEAQ (reference sequence). The CDR3 is 13 amino acids. For the CDR3, the DNA is TGTGCCAGCAGCCCACAGGGTGGTTATGGCTACACCTTC. Translated, it gives CASSPQGGYGYTF.

This clonotype occurred many times. The rearrangement links TRBV3-1 to TRBJ2-7; 9 bases line up with TRBD2. This CDR3 has 14 residues. From germline, CDR1 is LGHDT and CDR2 YNNKEL (reference sequence). V lost 2 bases and J lost 6; bases outside the gene matches: 5. Written as DNA, the CDR3 is TGTGCCAGCAGCCAATACCAAGCGGGAGGCGAGCAGTACTTC. Amino acids: CASSQYQAGGEQYF.

This clonotype was detected ten times or more. The CDR3 reads CASRKNQETQYF. DNA for the CDR3: TGTGCCAGCAGAAAAAACCAAGAGACCCAGTACTTC. The chain combines TRBV25-1 with TRBJ2-5, with unresolved D. V was cut by 6 bases and J by 0 bases, with 5 bases left in between. Germline CDR1 MGHDK, CDR2 SYGVNS. The CDR3 sequence is 12 residues long.

This clonotype was picked up many times. V and J are TRBV18 and TRBJ1-1, with 8 bases fitting TRBD1. The germline V gene encodes CDR1 KGHSH and CDR2 LQKENI. V lost 4 bases to trimming and J lost 0 bases; unmatched junction nucleotides: 7. The CDR3 spans 16 residues. CDR3 sequence (DNA): TGTGCCAGCTCACTGACAGGGGACCTCATGAACACTGAAGCTTTCTTT. As protein: CASSLTGDLMNTEAFF.